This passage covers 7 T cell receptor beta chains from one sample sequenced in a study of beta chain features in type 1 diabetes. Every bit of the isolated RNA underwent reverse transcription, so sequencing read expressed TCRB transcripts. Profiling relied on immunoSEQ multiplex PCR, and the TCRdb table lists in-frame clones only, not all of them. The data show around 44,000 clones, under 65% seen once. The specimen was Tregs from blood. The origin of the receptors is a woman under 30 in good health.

Here the CDR3 reads CASSSYLTGIKTQYF. Here the CDR3 DNA reads TGTGCCAGCAGTAGTTATCTGACAGGGATAAAGACCCAGTACTTC. V gene TRBV28 combines with J gene TRBJ2-5, with TRBD1 identical over 7 bases. Germline-derived CDR1 and CDR2 are MDHEN and SYDVKM. The CDR3 is 15 residues long. Trimming cost V 5 bases and J 6 bases; bases outside gene matches: 12.

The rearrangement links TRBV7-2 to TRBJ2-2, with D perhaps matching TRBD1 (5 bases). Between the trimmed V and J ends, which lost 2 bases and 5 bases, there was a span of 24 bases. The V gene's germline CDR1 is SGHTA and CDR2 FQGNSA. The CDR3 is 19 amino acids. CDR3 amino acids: CASSLMVGYRSRRTGELFF. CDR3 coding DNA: TGTGCCAGCAGCTTAATGGTGGGGTACAGGTCCCGTCGGACCGGGGAGCTGTTTTTT.

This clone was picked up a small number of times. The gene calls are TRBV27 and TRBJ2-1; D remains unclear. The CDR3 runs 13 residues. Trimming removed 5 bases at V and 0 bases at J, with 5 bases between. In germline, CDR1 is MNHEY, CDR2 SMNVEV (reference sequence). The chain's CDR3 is CASSTYSYNEQFF. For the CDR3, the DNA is TGTGCCAGCAGTACCTACTCCTACAATGAGCAGTTCTTC.

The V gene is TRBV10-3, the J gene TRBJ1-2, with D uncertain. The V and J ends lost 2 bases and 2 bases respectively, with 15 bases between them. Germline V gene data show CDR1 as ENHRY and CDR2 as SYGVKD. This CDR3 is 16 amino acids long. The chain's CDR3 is CAISEPEGDENYGYTF. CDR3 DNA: TGTGCCATCAGTGAGCCGGAGGGAGACGAAAACTATGGCTACACCTTC.

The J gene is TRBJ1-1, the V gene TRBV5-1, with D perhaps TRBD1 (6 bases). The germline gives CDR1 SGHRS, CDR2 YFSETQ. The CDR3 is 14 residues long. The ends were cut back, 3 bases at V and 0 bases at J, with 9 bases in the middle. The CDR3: CASSSGQMNTEAFF. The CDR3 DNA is TGCGCCAGCAGCTCCGGACAGATGAACACTGAAGCTTTCTTT.

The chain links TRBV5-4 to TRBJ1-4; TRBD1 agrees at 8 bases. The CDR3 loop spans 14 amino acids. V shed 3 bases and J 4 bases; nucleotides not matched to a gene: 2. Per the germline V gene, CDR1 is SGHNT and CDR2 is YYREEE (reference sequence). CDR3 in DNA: TGTGCCAGCAGCTCGGGACAGGATAATGAAAAACTGTTTTTT. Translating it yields CASSSGQDNEKLFF.

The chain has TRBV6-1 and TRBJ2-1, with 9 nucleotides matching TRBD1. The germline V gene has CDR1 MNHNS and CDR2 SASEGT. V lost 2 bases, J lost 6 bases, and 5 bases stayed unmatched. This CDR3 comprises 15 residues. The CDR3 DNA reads TGTGCCAGCAGTGAATTTCGACAGGGGGGCAATGAGCAGTTCTTC. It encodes CASSEFRQGGNEQFF.